The 23 T cell receptor beta chains given below trace back to one sample, sequenced in a study of Ad26.COV2.S vaccination and SARS-CoV-2 variants. Only in-frame clones appear in the TCRdb table, and some are missing; sequencing was by immunoSEQ multiplex PCR. Among hundreds of thousands of clones, approximately 83% were seen once, and the ten largest hold roughly 7.4%. Treatment indicated: 19 received Ad26.COV2.S at low or high dose, single or two shots; about 5 received placebo; per-sample allocation not given. Repertoires come from day 63 after the first vaccine or placebo injection. The specimen comprised peripheral blood, sampled in a trial of Ad26.COV2.S vaccine versus placebo. These receptors came from a person aged 18-65 years who received the Ad26.COV2.S COVID-19 vaccine or a placebo.

The gene calls are TRBV11-1 and TRBJ2-3; D is undetermined. CDR3 size: 14 residues. Trimming left V 4 bases short and J 1 base short, with 9 bases between. Germline V gene sequence: CDR1 SGHAT, CDR2 FQDESV (reference sequence). CDR3 in amino acids: CASSSGRGTDTQYF. CDR3 DNA: TGTGCCAGCAGCTCGGGCCGGGGCACAGATACGCAGTATTTT. The full variable domain, in which reference TRBV11-1 and TRBJ2-3 provide the parts outside the CDR3, is EAEVAQSPRYKITEKSQAVAFWCDPISGHATLYWYRQILGQGPELLVQFQDESVVDDSQLPKDRFSAERLKGVDSTLKIQPAELGDSAMYLCASSSGRGTDTQYFGPGTRLTVL.

Only a few counts were recorded for this clone. The chain couples TRBV18 to TRBJ2-7; D ambiguous. The CDR3 length is 16 residues. V was pared by 5 bases and J by 4 bases, with 21 bases between. Germline CDR1 KGHSH, CDR2 LQKENI. The CDR3 DNA is TGTGCCAGCTCAACTACTGACTCATTTGAGATTTACGAGCAGTACTTC. It codes for CASSTTDSFEIYEQYF.

The chain recombines TRBV2 with TRBJ1-1, with 8 positions matching TRBD1. CDR1 and CDR2 (germline): SNHLY, FYNNEI. The V gene end was trimmed by 7 bases and the J gene end by 3 bases; junction bases not matched to a gene: 7. The CDR3 consists of 14 residues. CDR3 DNA sequence: TGTGCCAGCATGACAGGGGCTACGGACACTGAAGCTTTCTTT. This encodes CASMTGATDTEAFF.

The rearrangement links TRBV12-5 to TRBJ2-5, with D possibly being TRBD1 (6 bases). V was cut by 8 bases and J by 3 bases, with 13 bases left in between. This CDR3 has 13 amino acids. Germline V gene lookup returns CDR1 LGHNT and CDR2 FRNRAP. In DNA form, the CDR3 reads TGTGCTAGTAAAGAAAGGGGGAAAGAGACCCAGTACTTC. Residues: CASKERGKETQYF.

The J gene is TRBJ1-1, the V gene TRBV5-4; no clear D gene. Between the trimmed V and J ends, which lost 3 bases and 2 bases, there was a span of 11 bases. Germline CDR1 and CDR2: SGHNT and YYREEE (reference sequence). The CDR3 has 14 residues. In DNA, the CDR3 is TGTGCCAGCAGCTCCATAGACACCAACACTGAAGCTTTCTTT. This translates into CASSSIDTNTEAFF.

This clone was counted only a few times. The chain carries TRBV9 and TRBJ2-5, with 8 bases aligning to TRBD1. The V gene's germline CDR1 is SGDLS and CDR2 YYNGEE. The CDR3 extends over 15 amino acids. V lost 4 bases, J lost 5 bases, and 10 bases stayed unmatched. The CDR3 DNA follows: TGTGCCAGCAGCCACGGACAGGGCTCGGGCGAGACCCAGTACTTC. Encoded protein: CASSHGQGSGETQYF. The whole variable domain, remainder taken from reference TRBV9 and TRBJ2-5, is DSGVTQTPKHLITATGQRVTLRCSPRSGDLSVYWYQQSLDQGLQFLIQYYNGEERAKGNILERFSAQQFPDLHSELNLSSLELGDSALYFCASSHGQGSGETQYFGPGTRLLVL.

The rearrangement joins TRBV6-5 to TRBJ2-3, with 9 bases matching TRBD1. This CDR3 spans 15 amino acids. The germline gives CDR1 MNHEY, CDR2 SVGAGI. V was pared by 4 bases and J by 7 bases, with 9 bases of the junction left unmatched. As DNA, the CDR3 is TGTGCCAGCAGTTTAGGGACAGGGAGGACGTATACGCAGTATTTT. It encodes CASSLGTGRTYTQYF.

The chain combines TRBV7-2 with TRBJ2-5; TRBD2 matches 8 bases. Germline assignment: CDR1 SGHTA and CDR2 FQGNSA. This CDR3 has 14 amino acids. V was pared by 3 bases and J by 5 bases, with 5 bases of the junction left unmatched. The CDR3, as DNA: TGTGCCAGCAGCTTTAGCGGGGCTGGGGAGACCCAGTACTTC. Protein product: CASSFSGAGETQYF.

The V gene is TRBV4-1, the J gene TRBJ1-6; 7 bases fit TRBD1. After removal of 0 bases from V and 10 bases from J, the junction contained 9 bases not matched to a gene. The V gene's germline CDR1 is MGHRA and CDR2 YSYEKL. The CDR3 contains 16 residues. The CDR3: CASSQDPGRGQSPLHF. In nucleotides, the CDR3 is TGCGCCAGCAGCCAAGACCCGGGAAGGGGGCAATCACCCCTCCACTTT.

This clone has more than one count but fewer than ten. The chain is built from TRBV29-1 and TRBJ2-7; D remains ambiguous. The CDR3 totals 13 residues. V lost 4 bases and J lost 3, with 13 bases in between. Germline-derived CDR1 and CDR2 are SQVTM and ANQGSEA. DNA of the CDR3: TGCAGCGTTGCATCTGGCGGCCGCTACGAGCAGTACTTC. Its translation is CSVASGGRYEQYF.

The chain has TRBV11-3 and TRBJ2-5; no firm D call. This CDR3 is built from 15 residues. CDR1 and CDR2 (germline): SGHNT, YENEEA. The germline V and J ends were trimmed by 4 bases and 2 bases, with 14 bases remaining between them. The CDR3, as DNA: TGTGCCAGCAGCTGGCCCCCGGGCTCGCAAGAGACCCAGTACTTC. This encodes CASSWPPGSQETQYF.

As regards this clone: An end of the junction differs from the germline gene, which may be a read error. CDR3 loop: CASNLRSNTEAFF. Written as DNA, the CDR3 is TGTGCCAGCAATTTACGTTCTAACACTGAAGCTTTCTTT. V is TRBV12-3 or TRBV12-4 and J is TRBJ1-1; D gene ambiguous. This CDR3 contains 13 residues.

The chain couples TRBV10-3 to TRBJ1-5, with TRBD1 identical over 8 bases. CDR3 size: 13 residues. CDR1 is ENHRY, CDR2 SYGVKD, per germline. J lost 5 bases, V lost 6 bases, and 3 bases had no gene match. The chain's CDR3 is CAIRQGADQPQHF. The CDR3 DNA sequence: TGTGCCATCAGGCAGGGGGCGGATCAGCCCCAGCATTTT.

The genes are TRBV5-1 and TRBJ1-4; D remains unclear. Germline V CDR1 and CDR2: SGHRS, YFSETQ. Trimming shortened V by 0 bases and J by 7 bases, and 10 bases separated the two germline ends. The CDR3 spans 14 residues. CDR3 DNA sequence: TGCGCCAGCAGCTTGGGTACAGAGGGTGAAAAACTGTTTTTT. This codes for CASSLGTEGEKLFF. The full variable domain, completed using reference TRBV5-1 and TRBJ1-4, is KAGVTQTPRYLIKTRGQQVTLSCSPISGHRSVSWYQQTPGQGLQFLFEYFSETQRNKGNFPGRFSGRQFSNSRSEMNVSTLELGDSALYLCASSLGTEGEKLFFGSGTQLSVL.

J is TRBJ1-6 and V is TRBV14; D gene unclear. The CDR3 length is 14 residues. Germline assignment: CDR1 SGHDN and CDR2 FVKESK. V was cut by 1 base and J by 6 bases, with 7 bases left in between. The chain's CDR3 is CASSQGTFNSPLHF. CDR3 bases: TGTGCCAGCAGCCAAGGAACCTTTAATTCACCCCTCCACTTT.

The chain uses TRBV18 and TRBJ1-1, with TRBD1 matching 7 bases. Per germline, CDR1 KGHSH and CDR2 LQKENI. V was clipped by 6 bases and J by 0 bases; unmatched bases: 4. The CDR3 spans 14 residues. The CDR3 loop is CASSIDRVNTEAFF. The CDR3, as DNA: TGTGCCAGCTCGATCGACAGGGTGAACACTGAAGCTTTCTTT.

The gene calls are TRBV12-3 or TRBV12-4 and TRBJ1-1, with a tentative D call TRBD1 (5 bases). This CDR3 comprises 13 residues. Deletions cut 5 bases from V and 4 bases from J, with 11 bases between. The CDR3 DNA reads TGTGCCAGCAGTCTGGACACGGGCACTGAAGCTTTCTTT. Translation: CASSLDTGTEAFF.

The gene calls are TRBV6-5 and TRBJ2-7, with TRBD1 identical over 9 bases. Losses at the gene ends were 8 bases for V and 5 bases for J; bases not matched to a gene: 10. In germline, CDR1 is MNHEY, CDR2 SVGAGI. This CDR3 spans 14 amino acids. As DNA, the CDR3 is TGTGCCAGCCCTCGAGGGACAGGGCGGGACGAGCAGTACTTC. Translating gives CASPRGTGRDEQYF.

This clone has just a few counts. This CDR3 is CASRREGSVSGNTIYF. CDR3 in DNA: TGTGCCAGTAGGAGGGAAGGGAGCGTCTCTGGAAACACCATATATTTT. This chain uses TRBV19 with TRBJ1-3, with no clear D. V shed 6 bases and J shed 0 bases, with 15 bases lying between them. The CDR3 is made up of 16 amino acids. Germline values: CDR1 LNHDA, CDR2 SQIVND (reference sequence).

CDR3 nucleotide sequence: TGCGCCAGCAGCTTGAGTGCGTTCGGGAGCGGGGAGACCCAGTACTTC. It translates to CASSLSAFGSGETQYF. This chain uses TRBV5-1 with TRBJ2-5, with D tentatively TRBD2 (6 bases). The CDR3 is 16 residues long. V gave up 1 base and J gave up 5 bases, with 18 bases separating them. The V gene's germline CDR1 is SGHRS and CDR2 YFSETQ.

V and J are TRBV7-2 and TRBJ2-7, with 7 bases that match TRBD1. CDR3 size: 14 residues. The germline V gene has CDR1 SGHTA and CDR2 FQGNSA. Trimming removed 4 bases from V and 3 bases from J; junction bases left unmatched: 6. CDR3 DNA: TGTGCCAGCAGCTCGGGGACAGTTTTCTACGAGCAGTACTTC. Its translation is CASSSGTVFYEQYF.

The chain combines TRBV3-1 (or the pseudogene TRBV3-2) with TRBJ2-5; perhaps TRBD2 as D (5 bases). The germline V gene has CDR1 LGHDT and CDR2 YNNKEL (reference sequence). The ends were cut back, 3 bases at V and 1 base at J, with 12 bases in the middle. CDR3 length: 15 residues. CDR3 DNA: TGTGCCAGCAGCCAGCCCTTTACTAGCCAAGAGACCCAGTACTTC. Protein sequence: CASSQPFTSQETQYF.

The V and J genes are TRBV11-2 and TRBJ1-1; D gene uncertain. The germline V gene has CDR1 SGHAT and CDR2 FQNNGV. Deletions cut 3 bases from V and 0 bases from J, with 17 bases between. CDR3 length: 17 residues. The CDR3 loop reads CASSLTSPRVMNTEAFF. The DNA for the CDR3 is TGTGCCAGCAGCTTGACCTCTCCGAGGGTAATGAACACTGAAGCTTTCTTT.